The rows below give T cell receptor beta chains drawn from one sample of a study of blood T cells in healthy people across ages. TCRdb re-called the 5' RACE reads with MiXCR, one entry per CDR3 protein. The sample holds roughly 1,100,000 distinct CDR3 sequences, approximately 25% seen once. This same sample was also part of a study on T cells of mothers and their children.

Sample: blood. The receptors derive from a girl aged 2-10 years in good health. Each CDR3 is given with its conserved first and last residue. Fields, in order: J gene, V gene, clone size, D gene, CDR3 DNA, CDR3 protein. A D gene is named only where the DNA matches it firmly. Clone size is shown for a subset of rows, as once, few, many or a class of expanded clone.

TRBJ2-7	TRBV15	NA	TRBD2	TGTGCCACCAGCAGAGGAGGGACTAGCGGCTACGAGCAGTACTTC	CATSRGGTSGYEQYF
TRBJ1-4	TRBV19	many	NA	TGTGCCAGCAGCCCACTAGATGAAAAACTGTTTTTT	CASSPLDEKLFF
TRBJ2-5	TRBV11-2	NA	NA	TGTGCCAGCAGCTTAGCCCCACAGAAACTGGAGACCCAGTACTTC	CASSLAPQKLETQYF
TRBJ2-1	TRBV29-1	NA	TRBD2	TGCAGCGTTACGCTAGCGGGGGGGCTGTATGAGCAGTTCTTC	CSVTLAGGLYEQFF
TRBJ2-5	TRBV12-3/TRBV12-4	NA	NA	TGTGCCAGCAGTTTGGGGGCAGGGGAACGTGAGACCCAGTACTTC	CASSLGAGERETQYF
TRBJ1-2	TRBV5-6	NA	NA	TGTGCCAGCAGCTCCCCGCCAGGGGGCTACACCTTC	CASSSPPGGYTF
TRBJ1-1	TRBV5-6	few	NA	TGTGCCAGCAGCTTCCGGGCGGGGAGGGAGAGAGAAGCTTTCTTT	CASSFRAGREREAFF
TRBJ2-5	TRBV10-3	NA	NA	TGTGCCATCAGTGCGGACAGCCAAGAGACCCAGTACTTC	CAISADSQETQYF
TRBJ2-1	TRBV28	once	NA	TGTGCCAGCAGTTTACTTCCGGTGGTGGGCAATGAGCAGTTCTTC	CASSLLPVVGNEQFF
TRBJ2-1	TRBV12-5	few	NA	TGTGCTAGTGGTTTGTTGGGACGTAGGCAGTTCTTC	CASGLLGRRQFF
TRBJ2-7	TRBV7-2	NA	NA	TGTGCCAGCAGCTTAGGGCTCGACAGGGAGCAGTACTTC	CASSLGLDREQYF
TRBJ1-1	TRBV7-3	NA	NA	TGTGCCAGCGGCTCTCCGGAGAGGGATATGGAGACTGAAGCTTTCTTT	CASGSPERDMETEAFF
TRBJ1-4	TRBV6-2/TRBV6-3	few	NA	TGTGCCAGCAGTTACGGGGGCGACGACGAAAAACTGTTTTTT	CASSYGGDDEKLFF
TRBJ2-5	TRBV20-1	few	TRBD1	TGCAGTGCTAGACTCTTGGACAGGGGGGAGACCCAGTACTTC	CSARLLDRGETQYF
TRBJ2-7	TRBV7-2	NA	TRBD2	TGTGCCAGCAGTTTAGCAGGGACTAGTTCCTCCTACGAGCAGTACTTC	CASSLAGTSSSYEQYF
TRBJ1-1	TRBV5-5	NA	NA	TGTGCCAGCACCGGGGGAGGGAATGCTGAAGCTTTCTTT	CASTGGGNAEAFF
TRBJ1-6	TRBV7-2	NA	NA	TGTGCCAGCAGCTCCCTTGTCTCACCCCTCCACTTT	CASSSLVSPLHF
TRBJ2-1	TRBV20-1	NA	TRBD2	TGCAGTGCTCGTGATCTAGCGGAACCCTACAATGAGCAGTTCTTC	CSARDLAEPYNEQFF
TRBJ2-1	TRBV5-1	NA	NA	TGCGCCAGCAGCTTCCCTGAAGGGGACTACAATGAGCAGTTCTTC	CASSFPEGDYNEQFF
TRBJ1-1	TRBV29-1	few	NA	TGCAGCGTTTCGGGCACCCAGGGGCTCACTGAAGCTTTCTTT	CSVSGTQGLTEAFF
TRBJ2-5	TRBV4-1	few	NA	TGCGCCAGCAGCCAAGACTGGCGGGCCCTCCAAGAGACCCAGTACTTC	CASSQDWRALQETQYF
TRBJ1-2	TRBV13	few	NA	TGTGCCAGCAGCCCGGACACAGGACGAGGCTACACCTTC	CASSPDTGRGYTF
TRBJ2-5	TRBV7-8	NA	TRBD1	TGTGCCAGCAGCCACTTCCTCGCCGGGACAGAGTACCAAGAGACCCAGTACTTC	CASSHFLAGTEYQETQYF
TRBJ2-5	TRBV5-5	few	TRBD2	TGTGCCAGCAGCCCGGAGGGGACTAGCGGTGAGACCCAGTACTTC	CASSPEGTSGETQYF
TRBJ2-5	TRBV10-1	few	NA	TGCGCCAGCAGTGAGTCAAGGGGCCAAGAGACCCAGTACTTC	CASSESRGQETQYF
TRBJ1-1	TRBV7-2	NA	TRBD1	TGTGCCAGCAGCCTCCGGGACAGGGGATACACTGAAGCTTTCTTT	CASSLRDRGYTEAFF
TRBJ2-7	TRBV7-2	few	TRBD2	TGTGCCAGCAGCCCTGGTAGCGGGAGCTTATCCTACGAGCAGTACTTC	CASSPGSGSLSYEQYF
TRBJ2-3	TRBV7-2	many	TRBD2	TGTGCCAGCAGCCTACTAGCGGGGGCTAGCACAGATACGCAGTATTTT	CASSLLAGASTDTQYF
TRBJ2-7	TRBV7-2	NA	NA	TGTGCCAGCAGCTTATCGACCGGACAGAACTACGAGCAGTACTTC	CASSLSTGQNYEQYF
TRBJ2-6	TRBV12-3/TRBV12-4	few	NA	TGTGCCAGCAGTTCCGACGTTTTCTCTGGGGCCAACGTCCTGACTTTC	CASSSDVFSGANVLTF
TRBJ2-1	TRBV4-2	NA	TRBD2	TGTGCCAGCAGCCAAGAATGGACTAGCCAAAGCTCCTACAATGAGCAGTTCTTC	CASSQEWTSQSSYNEQFF
TRBJ2-1	TRBV27	few	NA	TGTGCCAGCCGTGGCCTTGACAATGAGCAGTTCTTC	CASRGLDNEQFF
TRBJ1-2	TRBV7-2	NA	TRBD1	TGTGCCAGCAGCTTTCGACAGGGTGCCCGCTATGGCTACACCTTC	CASSFRQGARYGYTF
TRBJ2-7	TRBV2	NA	NA	TGTGCCAGCACTTGGGGGAATGAGGACGAGCAGTACTTC	CASTWGNEDEQYF
TRBJ2-5	TRBV29-1	NA	TRBD1	TGCAGCGTTAGACAGGGGCCGTACCAAGAGACCCAGTACTTC	CSVRQGPYQETQYF
TRBJ1-2	TRBV24-1	few	NA	TGTGCCACTAAAGACACGAGTGGGACTAACTATGGCTACACCTTC	CATKDTSGTNYGYTF
TRBJ1-4	TRBV6-5	few	TRBD1	TGTGCCAGCAGATTGGACAGGGACGGTGAAAAACTGTTTTTT	CASRLDRDGEKLFF
TRBJ2-5	TRBV14	few	NA	TGTGCCAGTATACCACTTAGGACAGCGAAAGAGACCCAGTACTTC	CASIPLRTAKETQYF
TRBJ1-3	TRBV29-1	NA	NA	TGCAGCGCTGAGGAGACTTCTTACTCTGGAAACACCATATATTTT	CSAEETSYSGNTIYF
TRBJ2-7	TRBV29-1	few	TRBD1	TGCAGCGTTCACAGGGGAAATTTCGAGCAGTACTTC	CSVHRGNFEQYF
TRBJ2-5	TRBV12-3/TRBV12-4	NA	NA	TGTGCCAGCAGTTCGACAGAACAAGAGACCCAGTACTTC	CASSSTEQETQYF
TRBJ2-2	TRBV15	NA	NA	TGTGCCACCAGCAGAGAACTAGCCGACACCGGGGAGCTGTTTTTT	CATSRELADTGELFF
TRBJ2-1	TRBV12-3/TRBV12-4	few	TRBD2	TGTGCCAGCAGCCCCTTACTAGCGGGGGGGCTGGACAATGAGCAGTTCTTC	CASSPLLAGGLDNEQFF